Below are 6 T cell receptor beta chains sequenced from a single sample in a study of blood T cell repertoires in COVID-19. The data were produced by immunoSEQ multiplex PCR, yet TCRdb's version contains in-frame clones alone and is incomplete. Of over 70,000 clones listed, around 90% were seen once; the top ten hold 4.3%. The sequencing sample was made of peripheral blood. The source is an elderly woman with active or convalescent COVID-19.

The chain recombines TRBV19 with TRBJ2-7; possibly TRBD1 for D (5 bases). CDR1 is LNHDA, CDR2 SQIVND, per germline (reference sequence). There are 13 residues in the CDR3. V was pared by 4 bases and J by 6 bases, with 13 bases between. The CDR3 sequence: CASSTTDSGEQYF. Written as DNA, the CDR3 is TGTGCCAGTAGTACGACAGATTCGGGCGAGCAGTACTTC. Full variable domain (outside the CDR3, taken from reference TRBV19 and TRBJ2-7): DGGITQSPKYLFRKEGQNVTLSCEQNLNHDAMYWYRQDPGQGLRLIYYSQIVNDFQKGDIAEGYSVSREKKESFPLTVTSAQKNPTAFYLCASSTTDSGEQYFGPGTRLTVT.

J is TRBJ1-3 and V is TRBV29-1; D gene unclear. This CDR3 is 14 amino acids long. The germline V and J ends were trimmed by 8 bases and 0 bases, with 14 bases remaining between them. The germline V gene has CDR1 SQVTM and CDR2 ANQGSEA. CDR3 loop: CSFEGGFSGNTIYF. The CDR3 region has the DNA TGCAGCTTCGAGGGAGGGTTCTCTGGAAACACCATATATTTT.

The chain combines TRBV6-5 with TRBJ2-3; the match to TRBD2 covers 12 bases. The junction had 2 bases not matched to a gene; V was cut back by 2 bases and J by 8 bases. Germline V gives CDR1 MNHEY, CDR2 SVGAGI. The CDR3 runs to 14 residues. The chain's CDR3 is CASSYGLAGITQYF. In DNA, the CDR3 is TGTGCCAGCAGTTACGGACTAGCGGGGATTACGCAGTATTTT.

This clone appeared a single time. This sequence joins TRBV4-1 and TRBJ2-3, with 7 positions matching TRBD2. The ends lost 1 base at V and 11 bases at J; junction bases unmatched: 6. Germline values: CDR1 MGHRA, CDR2 YSYEKL. The CDR3 runs to 13 residues. DNA for the CDR3: TGCGCCAGCAGCCAAGGCCCTAGCGGCAAGCAGTATTTT. This encodes CASSQGPSGKQYF.

The V call is TRBV28, the J call TRBJ2-7; 8 nucleotides align to TRBD1. The length of the CDR3 is 15 residues. The germline gives CDR1 MDHEN, CDR2 SYDVKM. The trim removed 6 bases at V and 2 bases at J, leaving 9 bases unmatched. In DNA form, the CDR3 reads TGTGCCAGCAGCTCGCCGGGACAGGTAACCTACGAGCAGTACTTC. Residues: CASSSPGQVTYEQYF.

To note about this clone: Other DNA sequences in this specimen translate into the identical CDR3. This rearrangement joins TRBV18 to TRBJ1-2, with TRBD1 matching 7 bases. V shed 3 bases, J shed 2 bases, and the junction held 0 bases outside the gene matches. The CDR3 contains 13 residues. CDR1 is KGHSH, CDR2 LQKENI, per germline. The CDR3 loop is CASSPGQNYGYTF. The CDR3 region has the DNA TGTGCCAGCTCACCGGGACAGAACTATGGCTACACCTTC.